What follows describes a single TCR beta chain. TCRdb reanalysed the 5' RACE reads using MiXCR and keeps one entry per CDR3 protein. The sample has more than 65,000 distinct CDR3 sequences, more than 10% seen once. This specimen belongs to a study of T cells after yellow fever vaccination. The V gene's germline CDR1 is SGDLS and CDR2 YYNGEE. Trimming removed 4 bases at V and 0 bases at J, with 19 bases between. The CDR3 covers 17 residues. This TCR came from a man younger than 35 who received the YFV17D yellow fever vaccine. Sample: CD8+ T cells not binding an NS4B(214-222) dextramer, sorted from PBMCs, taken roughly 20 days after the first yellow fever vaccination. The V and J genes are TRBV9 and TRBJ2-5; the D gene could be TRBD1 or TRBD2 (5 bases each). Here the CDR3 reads CASSPPRVGAYQETQYF. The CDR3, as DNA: TGTGCCAGCAGCCCCCCGCGGGTAGGGGCGTACCAAGAGACCCAGTACTTC. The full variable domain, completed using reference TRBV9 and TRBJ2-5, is DSGVTQTPKHLITATGQRVTLRCSPRSGDLSVYWYQQSLDQGLQFLIQYYNGEERAKGNILERFSAQQFPDLHSELNLSSLELGDSALYFCASSPPRVGAYQETQYFGPGTRLLVL.